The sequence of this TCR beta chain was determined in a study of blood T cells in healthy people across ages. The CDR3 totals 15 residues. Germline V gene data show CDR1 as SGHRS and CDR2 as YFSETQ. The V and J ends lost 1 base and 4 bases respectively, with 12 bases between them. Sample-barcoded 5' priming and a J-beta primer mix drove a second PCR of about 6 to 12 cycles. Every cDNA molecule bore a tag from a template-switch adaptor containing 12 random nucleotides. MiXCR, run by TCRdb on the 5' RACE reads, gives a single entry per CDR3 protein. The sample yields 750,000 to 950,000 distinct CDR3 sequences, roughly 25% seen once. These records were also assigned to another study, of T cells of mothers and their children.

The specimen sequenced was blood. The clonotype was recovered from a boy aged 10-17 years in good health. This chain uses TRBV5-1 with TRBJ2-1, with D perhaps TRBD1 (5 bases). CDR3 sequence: CASSLLGASYNEQFF. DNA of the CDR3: TGCGCCAGCAGCTTGTTAGGGGCCTCGTACAATGAGCAGTTCTTC. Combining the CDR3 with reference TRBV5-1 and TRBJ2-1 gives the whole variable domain KAGVTQTPRYLIKTRGQQVTLSCSPISGHRSVSWYQQTPGQGLQFLFEYFSETQRNKGNFPGRFSGRQFSNSRSEMNVSTLELGDSALYLCASSLLGASYNEQFFGPGTRLTVL.